This passage covers 23 T cell receptor beta chains from one sample sequenced in a study of shared clonotypes between healthy human individuals. Here immunoSEQ multiplex PCR was the method, and the copy in TCRdb shows in-frame clones only, minus some. The sample shows about 530,000 clones, about 95% of them seen only once. The sequenced material came from naive CD4+ T cells sorted from blood. Stated subset: CD45RA+ positively selected. Receptors originate from a woman between 25 and 40 years old in good health.

The chain couples TRBV7-2 to TRBJ2-7; possibly TRBD1 or TRBD2 for D (5 bases each). Germline V gives CDR1 SGHTA, CDR2 FQGNSA. This CDR3 region has 12 residues. Between the trimmed V and J ends, which lost 5 bases and 3 bases, there was a span of 8 bases. CDR3 in amino acids: CASSGTRYEQYF. The CDR3 nucleotides read TGTGCCAGCAGCGGGACCCGCTACGAGCAGTACTTC.

The chain carries TRBV28 and TRBJ1-5, with a weak D call TRBD1 (6 bases). The CDR3 has 15 residues. V shed 2 bases and J shed 7 bases, with 15 bases lying between them. In germline, CDR1 is MDHEN, CDR2 SYDVKM. The chain's CDR3 is CASSLPRGGGQPQHF. For the CDR3, the DNA is TGTGCCAGCAGTTTACCCCGGGGAGGGGGGCAGCCCCAGCATTTT.

V and J are TRBV5-1 and TRBJ2-1, with 7 bases that match TRBD2. This CDR3 is 14 amino acids long. Germline V gene sequence: CDR1 SGHRS, CDR2 YFSETQ. J was trimmed by 8 bases and V by 4 bases; bases with no gene match: 9. CDR3 loop: CASSPRLARDEQFF. The CDR3 region has the DNA TGCGCCAGCAGCCCGCGACTAGCACGCGATGAGCAGTTCTTC.

The chain has TRBV11-2 and TRBJ1-3; TRBD1 matches at 7 bases. This CDR3 has 15 amino acids. J was trimmed by 9 bases and V by 1 base; bases with no gene match: 9. Germline assignment: CDR1 SGHAT and CDR2 FQNNGV. The CDR3 region is CASSLAWARGGTIYF. The CDR3, as DNA: TGTGCCAGCAGCTTAGCCTGGGCCAGGGGGGGCACCATATATTTT.

This clone was seen only a few times. The genes are TRBV6-1 and TRBJ1-5, with no clear D. The V gene's germline CDR1 is MNHNS and CDR2 SASEGT. With 8 bases removed from V and 5 bases from J, the gap between germline ends came to 10 bases. The CDR3 length is 12 residues. CDR3: CASERADQPQHF. The CDR3, as DNA: TGTGCCAGCGAAAGGGCGGATCAGCCCCAGCATTTT.

The V and J genes are TRBV27 and TRBJ2-7; no clear D gene. Between the trimmed V and J ends, which lost 6 bases and 3 bases, there was a span of 15 bases. This CDR3 is 14 amino acids long. Germline V gene data show CDR1 as MNHEY and CDR2 as SMNVEV (reference sequence). The CDR3 loop is CASSYRPSYYEQYF. The CDR3, as DNA: TGTGCCAGCAGCTATCGGCCCTCCTACTACGAGCAGTACTTC.

This chain links TRBV19 with TRBJ2-7; 10 positions agree with TRBD1. This CDR3 has 14 amino acids. Germline CDR1 LNHDA, CDR2 SQIVND (reference sequence). Trimming at V came to 6 bases and at J to 5 bases, leaving 7 bases not matched to a gene. The DNA of the CDR3 is TGTGCCAGTAGGGATGGGACAGGGGTACACGAGCAGTACTTC. Translating it yields CASRDGTGVHEQYF.

The chain employs TRBV19 and TRBJ2-7; D might be TRBD2 (5 bases). Trimming took off 5 bases at V and 4 bases at J, with 18 bases between the two ends. This CDR3 is 15 amino acids long. CDR1 and CDR2 (germline): LNHDA, SQIVND (reference sequence). CDR3 DNA: TGTGCCAGTAGTCCCGGCGGGCCCCCCTTTTACGAGCAGTACTTC. Its protein is CASSPGGPPFYEQYF.

The rearrangement joins TRBV5-6 to TRBJ2-7, with D perhaps TRBD1 (6 bases). The germline CDR1 and CDR2 sequences are SGHDT and YYEEEE. The CDR3 consists of 12 residues. V was trimmed by 4 bases and J by 9 bases, leaving 14 bases between them. CDR3 DNA sequence: TGTGCCAGCAGCACAACAGGGAGTCGGCAGTACTTC. Amino acids: CASSTTGSRQYF.

V gene TRBV19 combines with J gene TRBJ2-7; 11 nucleotides align to TRBD1. The CDR3 is 15 amino acids. Unmatched junction bases numbered 7, after V lost 4 bases and J lost 5 bases. CDR1 and CDR2 from the germline V gene are LNHDA and SQIVND (reference sequence). CDR3: CASSTRDRGTHEQYF. Here the CDR3 DNA reads TGTGCCAGTAGTACCCGGGACAGGGGGACCCACGAGCAGTACTTC. Full variable domain (rest looked up from reference TRBV19 and TRBJ2-7): DGGITQSPKYLFRKEGQNVTLSCEQNLNHDAMYWYRQDPGQGLRLIYYSQIVNDFQKGDIAEGYSVSREKKESFPLTVTSAQKNPTAFYLCASSTRDRGTHEQYFGPGTRLTVT.

The rearrangement links TRBV14 to TRBJ2-2, with 10 nucleotides matching TRBD2. The CDR3 loop spans 18 amino acids. The germline gives CDR1 SGHDN, CDR2 FVKESK. With 0 bases clipped from V and 4 bases from J, the junction kept 8 bases outside the gene matches. CDR3 bases: TGTGCCAGCAGCCAAGACCATACGGGACTAGCGATCACCGGGGAGCTGTTTTTT. As protein: CASSQDHTGLAITGELFF.

The chain employs TRBV7-9 and TRBJ2-5; 10 bases fit TRBD1. This CDR3 region has 17 residues. V shed 4 bases, J shed 5 bases, and the junction held 13 bases outside the gene matches. CDR1 is SEHNR and CDR2 is FQNEAQ in the germline V gene (reference sequence). The DNA of the CDR3 is TGTGCCAGCAGCTACAACCTCCGGACAGGGGGTGGGGAGACCCAGTACTTC. Translated: CASSYNLRTGGGETQYF.

This chain connects TRBV18 to TRBJ2-6; D could derive from TRBD1 or TRBD2 (6 bases each). Between the trimmed V and J ends, which lost 4 bases and 1 base, there was a span of 8 bases. Germline-derived CDR1 and CDR2 are KGHSH and LQKENI. The CDR3 runs to 15 residues. CDR3 sequence: CASSRGASGANVLTF. The CDR3 coding sequence is TGTGCCAGCTCACGGGGGGCGTCTGGGGCCAACGTCCTGACTTTC.

V and J are TRBV29-1 and TRBJ2-1; D is possibly TRBD1 (6 bases). Per germline, CDR1 SQVTM and CDR2 ANQGSEA. CDR3 size: 14 residues. V gave up 7 bases and J gave up 0 bases, with 13 bases separating them. The CDR3 nucleotides are TGCAGCGCTGCACAGGGTTCCTCCTACAATGAGCAGTTCTTC. It is translated as CSAAQGSSYNEQFF.

The chain combines TRBV5-1 with TRBJ2-7; D not resolved. The ends were cut back, 0 bases at V and 3 bases at J, with 7 bases in the middle. Germline assignment: CDR1 SGHRS and CDR2 YFSETQ. The CDR3 contains 13 residues. The CDR3 sequence: CASSLDNYYEQYF. As DNA, the CDR3 is TGCGCCAGCAGCTTGGACAACTACTACGAGCAGTACTTC.

CDR3 DNA sequence: TGCAGCGTTGAGAGAGGCCGGGATCTGGTAGGTTCGGCCACTGAAGCTTTCTTT. Translation gives CSVERGRDLVGSATEAFF. V gene TRBV29-1 combines with J gene TRBJ1-1; no firm D call. V was trimmed by 3 bases and J by 4 bases, leaving 27 bases between them. The germline gives CDR1 SQVTM, CDR2 ANQGSEA. There are 18 residues in the CDR3.

J is TRBJ1-5 and V is TRBV28, with TRBD1 identical over 9 bases. J gave up 3 bases and V 3 bases, and 3 bases lay outside the gene matches. The length of the CDR3 is 15 residues. Germline CDR1 MDHEN, CDR2 SYDVKM. In DNA, the CDR3 is TGTGCCAGCAGTTTGCAACAGGGGGCCAATCAGCCCCAGCATTTT. Residues: CASSLQQGANQPQHF.

The CDR3 sequence is CASSEWTSGRDEQYF. CDR3 nucleotides: TGTGCCAGCAGTGAATGGACTAGCGGGCGGGACGAGCAGTACTTC. The V gene is TRBV25-1, the J gene TRBJ2-7; 11 nucleotides line up with TRBD2. Losses at the gene ends were 1 base for V and 5 bases for J; bases not matched to a gene: 4. Germline V gives CDR1 MGHDK, CDR2 SYGVNS. The CDR3 runs to 15 residues.

The J gene is TRBJ1-2, the V gene TRBV11-2; D possibly corresponds to TRBD1 (6 bases). The V end lost 0 bases, the J end lost 3 bases, and 11 bases lay between the germline ends. Germline V gene sequence: CDR1 SGHAT, CDR2 FQNNGV. This CDR3 comprises 15 residues. As DNA, the CDR3 is TGTGCCAGCAGCTTAGAAGGACAGATGGACTATGGCTACACCTTC. It is translated as CASSLEGQMDYGYTF.

Remarks on this clone: This same CDR3 is encoded by further DNA sequences in the sample. V and J are TRBV4-1 and TRBJ1-3; 10 nucleotides align to TRBD1. The CDR3 has 16 amino acids. With V trimmed by 1 base and J by 2 bases, 2 bases remained unmatched. Germline V gene data show CDR1 as MGHRA and CDR2 as YSYEKL. The CDR3 coding sequence is TGCGCCAGCAGCCAAGTTGGGACAGGGGCTGGAAACACCATATATTTT. This encodes CASSQVGTGAGNTIYF.

V gene TRBV7-9 combines with J gene TRBJ2-7, with TRBD1 matching over 9 bases. Germline assignment: CDR1 SEHNR and CDR2 FQNEAQ (reference sequence). Unmatched junction bases numbered 12, after V lost 4 bases and J lost 5 bases. This CDR3 region has 16 residues. CDR3 DNA: TGTGCCAGCAGCTCGTGGACAGGGGCGGCCTTGCACGAGCAGTACTTC. Amino acids: CASSSWTGAALHEQYF.

The V and J genes are TRBV18 and TRBJ2-1, with D uncertain. Trimming removed 3 bases from V and 1 base from J, with 7 bases in between. Germline V gene sequence: CDR1 KGHSH, CDR2 LQKENI. The CDR3 contains 14 residues. The CDR3 protein is CASSPVGSYNEQFF. DNA of the CDR3: TGTGCCAGCTCACCGGTGGGGTCCTACAATGAGCAGTTCTTC.

The chain recombines TRBV5-1 with TRBJ2-5, with 8 bases identical to TRBD2. This CDR3 is 15 amino acids long. Trimming took 5 bases from V and 5 from J; bases not matched to a gene: 11. CDR1 is SGHRS, CDR2 YFSETQ, per germline. CDR3 nucleotides: TGCGCCAGCAGGGCTGACGGGAGGGGAACGGAGACCCAGTACTTC. Translated, it gives CASRADGRGTETQYF. Together with reference TRBV5-1 and TRBJ2-5, the CDR3 gives the full variable domain: KAGVTQTPRYLIKTRGQQVTLSCSPISGHRSVSWYQQTPGQGLQFLFEYFSETQRNKGNFPGRFSGRQFSNSRSEMNVSTLELGDSALYLCASRADGRGTETQYFGPGTRLLVL.